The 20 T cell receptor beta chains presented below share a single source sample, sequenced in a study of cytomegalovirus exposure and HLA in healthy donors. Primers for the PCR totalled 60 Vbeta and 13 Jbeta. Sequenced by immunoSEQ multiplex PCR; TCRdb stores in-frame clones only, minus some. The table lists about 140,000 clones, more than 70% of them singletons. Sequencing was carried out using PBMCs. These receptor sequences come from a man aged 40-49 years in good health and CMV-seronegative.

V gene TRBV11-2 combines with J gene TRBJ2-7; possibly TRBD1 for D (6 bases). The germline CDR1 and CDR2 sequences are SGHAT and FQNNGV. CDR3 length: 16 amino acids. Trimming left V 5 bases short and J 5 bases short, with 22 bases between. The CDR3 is CASSMPTRDIGHEQYF. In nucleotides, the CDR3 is TGTGCCAGCAGCATGCCAACCCGGGACATAGGGCACGAGCAGTACTTC.

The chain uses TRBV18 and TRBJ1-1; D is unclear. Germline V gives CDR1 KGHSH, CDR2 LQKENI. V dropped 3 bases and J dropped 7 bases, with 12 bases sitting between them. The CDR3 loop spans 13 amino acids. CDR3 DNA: TGTGCCAGCTCACCTGGCGGTGGTGTTGAAGCTTTCTTT. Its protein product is CASSPGGGVEAFF. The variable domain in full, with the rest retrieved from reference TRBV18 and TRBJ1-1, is NAGVMQNPRHLVRRRGQEARLRCSPMKGHSHVYWYRQLPEEGLKFMVYLQKENIIDESGMPKERFSAEFPKEGPSILRIQQVVRGDSAAYFCASSPGGGVEAFFGQGTRLTVV.

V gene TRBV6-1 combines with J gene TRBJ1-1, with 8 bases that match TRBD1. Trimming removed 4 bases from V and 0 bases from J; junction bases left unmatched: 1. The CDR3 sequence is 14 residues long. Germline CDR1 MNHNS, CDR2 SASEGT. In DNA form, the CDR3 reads TGTGCCAGCAGTGGACAGGGGTTGAACACTGAAGCTTTCTTT. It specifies CASSGQGLNTEAFF.

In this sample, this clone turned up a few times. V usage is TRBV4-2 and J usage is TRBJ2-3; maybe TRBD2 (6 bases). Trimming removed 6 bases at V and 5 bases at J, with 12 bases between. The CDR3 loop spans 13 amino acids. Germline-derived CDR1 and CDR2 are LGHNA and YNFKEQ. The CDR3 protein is CASSLGTQDTQYF. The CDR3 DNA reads TGTGCCAGCAGTCTCGGGACTCAAGATACGCAGTATTTT.

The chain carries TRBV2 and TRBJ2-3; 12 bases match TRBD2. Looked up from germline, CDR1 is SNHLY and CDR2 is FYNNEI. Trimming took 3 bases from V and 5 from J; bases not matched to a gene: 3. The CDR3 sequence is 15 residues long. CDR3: CASSETSGGVDTQYF. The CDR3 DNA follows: TGTGCCAGCAGTGAGACTAGCGGGGGAGTAGATACGCAGTATTTT.

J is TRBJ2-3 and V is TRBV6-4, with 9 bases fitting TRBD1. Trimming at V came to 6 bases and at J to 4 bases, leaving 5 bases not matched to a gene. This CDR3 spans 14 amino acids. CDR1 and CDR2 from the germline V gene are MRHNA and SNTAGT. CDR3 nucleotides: TGTGCCAGCAGCAGGACAGGGGTATCAGATACGCAGTATTTT. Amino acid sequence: CASSRTGVSDTQYF.

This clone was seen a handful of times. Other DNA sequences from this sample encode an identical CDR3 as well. The CDR3 region is CASSVVPGQETQYF. The CDR3 DNA is TGTGCCAGCAGCGTAGTACCAGGGCAAGAGACCCAGTACTTC. The gene calls are TRBV9 and TRBJ2-5; D is possibly TRBD1 (5 bases). Germline CDR1 SGDLS, CDR2 YYNGEE. Trimming removed 0 bases at V and 2 bases at J, with 8 bases between. The length of the CDR3 is 14 residues. Full variable domain (missing parts from reference TRBV9 and TRBJ2-5): DSGVTQTPKHLITATGQRVTLRCSPRSGDLSVYWYQQSLDQGLQFLIQYYNGEERAKGNILERFSAQQFPDLHSELNLSSLELGDSALYFCASSVVPGQETQYFGPGTRLLVL.

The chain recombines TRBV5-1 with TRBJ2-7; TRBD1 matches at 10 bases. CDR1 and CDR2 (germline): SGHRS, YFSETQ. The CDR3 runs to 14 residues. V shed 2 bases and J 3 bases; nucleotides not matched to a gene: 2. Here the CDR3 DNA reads TGCGCCAGCAGCTTAGGGACAGGGGTCTACGAGCAGTACTTC. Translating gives CASSLGTGVYEQYF.

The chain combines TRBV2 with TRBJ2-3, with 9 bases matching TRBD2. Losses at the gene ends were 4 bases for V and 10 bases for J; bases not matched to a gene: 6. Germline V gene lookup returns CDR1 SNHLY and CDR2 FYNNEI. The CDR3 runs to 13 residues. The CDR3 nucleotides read TGTGCCAGCAGTGTCGTAGCGGGGGAGTCGCAGTATTTT. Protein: CASSVVAGESQYF.

The CDR3 nucleotides read TGCGCCAGCAGCCCCCGGGGTTTATCGTATGGCTACACCTTC. It translates to CASSPRGLSYGYTF. This rearrangement joins TRBV4-1 to TRBJ1-2; D unclear. Looked up from germline, CDR1 is MGHRA and CDR2 is YSYEKL. V was clipped by 4 bases and J by 5 bases, with 14 bases between them. This CDR3 is built from 14 residues.

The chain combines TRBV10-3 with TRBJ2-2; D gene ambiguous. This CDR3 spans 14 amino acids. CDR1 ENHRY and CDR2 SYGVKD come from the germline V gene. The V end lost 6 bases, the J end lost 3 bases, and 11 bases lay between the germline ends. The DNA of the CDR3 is TGTGCCATCAGCGTATCCACTGACACCGGGGAGCTGTTTTTT. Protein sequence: CAISVSTDTGELFF.

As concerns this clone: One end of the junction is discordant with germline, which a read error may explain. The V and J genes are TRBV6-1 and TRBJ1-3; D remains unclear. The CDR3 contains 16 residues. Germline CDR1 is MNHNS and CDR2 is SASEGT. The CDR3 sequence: CASREGRGYSGNTIYF. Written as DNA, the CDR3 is TGTGCCAGCAGGGAAGGGCGAGGCTACTCTGGAAACACCATATATTTT.

The CDR3 nucleotides are TGTGCCAGCAGCCTAGAGGGGGCCGGGGCCAACGTCCTGACTTTC. As protein: CASSLEGAGANVLTF. The genes are TRBV2 and TRBJ2-6, with 7 bases fitting TRBD1. Germline assignment: CDR1 SNHLY and CDR2 FYNNEI. The CDR3 has 15 residues. The ends lost 6 bases at V and 4 bases at J; junction bases unmatched: 6.

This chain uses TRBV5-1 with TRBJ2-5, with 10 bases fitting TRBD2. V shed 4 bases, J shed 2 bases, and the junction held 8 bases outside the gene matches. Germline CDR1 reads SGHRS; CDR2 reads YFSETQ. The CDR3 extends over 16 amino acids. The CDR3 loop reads CASSIYSSGGQETQYF. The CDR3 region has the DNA TGCGCCAGCAGCATCTACTCTAGCGGGGGACAAGAGACCCAGTACTTC.

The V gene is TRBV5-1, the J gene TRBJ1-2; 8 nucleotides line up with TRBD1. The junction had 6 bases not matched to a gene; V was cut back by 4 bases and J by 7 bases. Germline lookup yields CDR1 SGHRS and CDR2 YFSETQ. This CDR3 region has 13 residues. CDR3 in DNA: TGCGCCAGCAGCCCCGGACAGGGCGGTGGCTACACCTTC. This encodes CASSPGQGGGYTF.

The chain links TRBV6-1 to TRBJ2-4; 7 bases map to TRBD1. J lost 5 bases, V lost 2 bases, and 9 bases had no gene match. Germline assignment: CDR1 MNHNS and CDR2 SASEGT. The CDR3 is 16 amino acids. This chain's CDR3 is CASSEIEGARENIQYF. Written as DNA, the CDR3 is TGTGCCAGCAGTGAAATTGAGGGGGCGAGGGAAAACATTCAGTACTTC.

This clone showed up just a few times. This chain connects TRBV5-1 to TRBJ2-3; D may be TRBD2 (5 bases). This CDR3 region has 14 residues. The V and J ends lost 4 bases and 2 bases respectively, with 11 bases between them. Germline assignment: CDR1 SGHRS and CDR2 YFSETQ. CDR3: CASSPGLATDTQYF. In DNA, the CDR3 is TGCGCCAGCAGCCCGGGCCTAGCCACAGATACGCAGTATTTT.

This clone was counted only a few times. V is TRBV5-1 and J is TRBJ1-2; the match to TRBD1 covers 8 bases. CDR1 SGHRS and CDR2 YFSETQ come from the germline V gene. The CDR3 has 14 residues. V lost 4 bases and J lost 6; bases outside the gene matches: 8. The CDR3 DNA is TGCGCCAGCAGCCCGGACAGGGTCATCGATGGCTACACCTTC. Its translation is CASSPDRVIDGYTF. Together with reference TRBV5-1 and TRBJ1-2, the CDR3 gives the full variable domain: KAGVTQTPRYLIKTRGQQVTLSCSPISGHRSVSWYQQTPGQGLQFLFEYFSETQRNKGNFPGRFSGRQFSNSRSEMNVSTLELGDSALYLCASSPDRVIDGYTFGSGTRLTVV.

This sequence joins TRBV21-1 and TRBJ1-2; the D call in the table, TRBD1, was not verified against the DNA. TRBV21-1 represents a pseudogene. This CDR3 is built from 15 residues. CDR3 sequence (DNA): TGTGCCAGCAGCATACCACAGGGGGTGCGCTATGGCTACACCTTC. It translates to CASSIPQGVRYGYTF.

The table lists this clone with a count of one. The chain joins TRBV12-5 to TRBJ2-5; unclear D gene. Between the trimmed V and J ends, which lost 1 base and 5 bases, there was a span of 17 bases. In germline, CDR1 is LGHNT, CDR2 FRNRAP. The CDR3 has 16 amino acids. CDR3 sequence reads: CASGLGATQGLETQYF. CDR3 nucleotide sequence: TGTGCTAGTGGTTTGGGGGCGACCCAAGGTCTGGAGACCCAGTACTTC.